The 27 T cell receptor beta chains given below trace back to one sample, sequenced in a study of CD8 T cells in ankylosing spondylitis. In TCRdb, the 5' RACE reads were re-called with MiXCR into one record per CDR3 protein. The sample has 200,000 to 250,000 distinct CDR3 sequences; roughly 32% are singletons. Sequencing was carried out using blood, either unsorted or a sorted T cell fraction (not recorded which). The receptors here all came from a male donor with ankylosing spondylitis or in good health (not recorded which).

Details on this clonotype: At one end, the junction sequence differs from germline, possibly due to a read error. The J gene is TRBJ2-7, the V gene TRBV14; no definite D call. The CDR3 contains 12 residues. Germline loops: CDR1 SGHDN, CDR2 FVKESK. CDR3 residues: CASSPGPYGQYF. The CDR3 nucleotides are TGTGCCAGCAGCCCCGGGCCTTACGGGCAGTACTTC. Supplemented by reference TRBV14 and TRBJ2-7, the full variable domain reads EAGVTQFPSHSVIEKGQTVTLRCDPISGHDNLYWYRRVMGKEIKFLLHFVKESKQDESGMPNNRFLAERTGGTYSTLKVQPAELEDSGVYFCASSPGPYGQYFGPGTRLTVT.

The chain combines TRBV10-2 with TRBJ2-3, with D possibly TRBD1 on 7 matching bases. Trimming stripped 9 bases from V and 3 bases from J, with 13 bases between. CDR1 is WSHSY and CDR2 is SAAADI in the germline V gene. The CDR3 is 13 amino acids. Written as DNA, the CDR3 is TGCGCCAGTGGGGGGACAGTTACAGATACGCAGTATTTT. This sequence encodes CASGGTVTDTQYF.

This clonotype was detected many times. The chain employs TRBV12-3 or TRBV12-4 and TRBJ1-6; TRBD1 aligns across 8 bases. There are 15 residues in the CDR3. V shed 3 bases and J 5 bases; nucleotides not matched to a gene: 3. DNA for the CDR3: TGTGCCAGCAGTTTGGCGGACAGGGATAATTCACCCCTCCACTTT. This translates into CASSLADRDNSPLHF.

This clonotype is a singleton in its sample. In DNA, the CDR3 is TGTGCCAGCAGTTTAGCCCAGGGTAGGGCTGATGAGCAGTTCTTC. Translating it yields CASSLAQGRADEQFF. The V call is TRBV12-3 or TRBV12-4, the J call TRBJ2-1, with a possible D match to TRBD1 (5 bases). V shed 0 bases and J shed 8 bases, with 14 bases lying between them. This CDR3 has 15 amino acids.

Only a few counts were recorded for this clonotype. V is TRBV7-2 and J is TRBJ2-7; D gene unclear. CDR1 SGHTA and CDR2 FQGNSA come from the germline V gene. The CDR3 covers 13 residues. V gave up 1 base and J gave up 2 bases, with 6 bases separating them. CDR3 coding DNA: TGTGCCAGCAGCTTAGACAGCACCTACGAGCAGTACTTC. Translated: CASSLDSTYEQYF.

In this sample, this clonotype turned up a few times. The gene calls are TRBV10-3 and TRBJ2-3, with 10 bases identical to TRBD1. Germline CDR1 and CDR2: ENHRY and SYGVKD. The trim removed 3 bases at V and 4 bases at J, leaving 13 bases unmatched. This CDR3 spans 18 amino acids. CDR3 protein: CAISDIGGTGERADTQYF. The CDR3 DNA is TGTGCCATCAGTGATATAGGCGGGACAGGGGAACGGGCAGATACGCAGTATTTT.

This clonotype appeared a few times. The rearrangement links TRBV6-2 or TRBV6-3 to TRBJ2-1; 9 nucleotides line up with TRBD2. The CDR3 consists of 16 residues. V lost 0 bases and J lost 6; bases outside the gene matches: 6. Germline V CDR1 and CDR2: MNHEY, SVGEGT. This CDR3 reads CASSYSVGTSPNEQFF. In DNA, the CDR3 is TGTGCCAGCAGTTACTCAGTAGGGACTAGCCCCAATGAGCAGTTCTTC.

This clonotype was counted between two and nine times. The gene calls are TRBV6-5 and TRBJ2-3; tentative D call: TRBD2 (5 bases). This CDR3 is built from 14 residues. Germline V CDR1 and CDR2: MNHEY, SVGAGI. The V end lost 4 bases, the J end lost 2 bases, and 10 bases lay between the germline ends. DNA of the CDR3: TGTGCCAGCAGTTCGGACCGGGACACAGATACGCAGTATTTT. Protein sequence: CASSSDRDTDTQYF.

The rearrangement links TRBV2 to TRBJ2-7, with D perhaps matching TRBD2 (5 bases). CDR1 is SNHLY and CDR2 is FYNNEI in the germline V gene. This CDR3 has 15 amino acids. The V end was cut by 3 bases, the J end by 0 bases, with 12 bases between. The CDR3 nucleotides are TGTGCCAGCAGTGAGGAGGCAGAGCTCTCCTACGAGCAGTACTTC. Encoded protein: CASSEEAELSYEQYF.

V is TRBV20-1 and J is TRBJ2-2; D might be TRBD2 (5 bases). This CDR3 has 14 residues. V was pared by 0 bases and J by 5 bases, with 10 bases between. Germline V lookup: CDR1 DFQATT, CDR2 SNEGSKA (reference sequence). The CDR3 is CSARDWTQTGELFF. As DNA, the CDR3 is TGCAGTGCTAGAGATTGGACTCAGACCGGGGAGCTGTTTTTT.

CDR3 in DNA: TGCGCCAGCAGCCCCCGGAGATGGAACCAAGAGACCCAGTACTTC. Protein product: CASSPRRWNQETQYF. The chain recombines TRBV5-1 with TRBJ2-5; D not certain. CDR1 and CDR2 from the germline V gene are SGHRS and YFSETQ. V was trimmed by 4 bases and J by 0 bases, leaving 13 bases between them. The CDR3 covers 15 residues. The full variable domain, its missing parts supplied by reference TRBV5-1 and TRBJ2-5, is KAGVTQTPRYLIKTRGQQVTLSCSPISGHRSVSWYQQTPGQGLQFLFEYFSETQRNKGNFPGRFSGRQFSNSRSEMNVSTLELGDSALYLCASSPRRWNQETQYFGPGTRLLVL.

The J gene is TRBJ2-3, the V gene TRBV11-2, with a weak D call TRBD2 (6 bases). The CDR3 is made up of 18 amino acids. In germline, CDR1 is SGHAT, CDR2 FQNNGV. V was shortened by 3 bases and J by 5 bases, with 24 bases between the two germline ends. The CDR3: CASSLYAAGSQARDTQYF. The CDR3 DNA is TGTGCCAGCAGCTTGTACGCCGCCGGGAGTCAGGCCAGAGATACGCAGTATTTT.

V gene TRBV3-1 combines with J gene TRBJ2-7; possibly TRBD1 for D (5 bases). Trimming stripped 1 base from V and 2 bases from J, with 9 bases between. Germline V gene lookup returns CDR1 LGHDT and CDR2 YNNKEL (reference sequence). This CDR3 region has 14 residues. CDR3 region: CASSQGDRPYEQYF. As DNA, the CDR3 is TGTGCCAGCAGCCAAGGTGACAGACCCTACGAGCAGTACTTC.

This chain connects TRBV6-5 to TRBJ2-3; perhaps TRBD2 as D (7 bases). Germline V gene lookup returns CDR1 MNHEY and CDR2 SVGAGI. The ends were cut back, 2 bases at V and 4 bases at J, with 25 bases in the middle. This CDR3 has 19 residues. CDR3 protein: CASSYPMPTRGGLADTQYF. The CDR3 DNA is TGTGCCAGCAGTTACCCCATGCCGACGAGGGGGGGGCTAGCAGATACGCAGTATTTT.

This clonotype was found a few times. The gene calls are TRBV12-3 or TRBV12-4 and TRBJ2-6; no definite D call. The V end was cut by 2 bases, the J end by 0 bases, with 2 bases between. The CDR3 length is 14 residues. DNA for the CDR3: TGTGCCAGCAGTTTAATCTCTGGGGCCAACGTCCTGACTTTC. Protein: CASSLISGANVLTF.

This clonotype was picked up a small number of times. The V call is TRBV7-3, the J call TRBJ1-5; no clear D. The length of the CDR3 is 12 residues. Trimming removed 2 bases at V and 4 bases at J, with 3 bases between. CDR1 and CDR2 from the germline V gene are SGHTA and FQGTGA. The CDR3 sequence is CASSLWNQPQHF. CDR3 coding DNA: TGTGCCAGCAGCTTATGGAATCAGCCCCAGCATTTT.

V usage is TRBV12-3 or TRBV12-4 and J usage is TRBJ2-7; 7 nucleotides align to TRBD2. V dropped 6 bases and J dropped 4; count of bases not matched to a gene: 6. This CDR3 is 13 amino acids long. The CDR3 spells CASRASGAYEQYF. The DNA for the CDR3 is TGTGCCAGCAGGGCAAGCGGGGCATACGAGCAGTACTTC.

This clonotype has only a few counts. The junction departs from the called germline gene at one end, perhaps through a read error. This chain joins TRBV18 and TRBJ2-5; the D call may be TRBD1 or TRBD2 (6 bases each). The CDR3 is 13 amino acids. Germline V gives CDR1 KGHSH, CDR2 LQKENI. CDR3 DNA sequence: TGTGCCAGCTCACCAATTGAGGGGGGTCTCAGCAACTTC. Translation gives CASSPIEGGLSNF. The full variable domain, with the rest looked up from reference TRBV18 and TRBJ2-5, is NAGVMQNPRHLVRRRGQEARLRCSPMKGHSHVYWYRQLPEEGLKFMVYLQKENIIDESGMPKERFSAEFPKEGPSILRIQQVVRGDSAAYFCASSPIEGGLSNFGPGTRLLVL.

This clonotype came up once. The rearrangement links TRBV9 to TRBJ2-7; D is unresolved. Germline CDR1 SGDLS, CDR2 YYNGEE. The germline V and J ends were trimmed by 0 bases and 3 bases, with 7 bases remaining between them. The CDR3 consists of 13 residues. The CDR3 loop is CASSVGLDYEQYF. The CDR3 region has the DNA TGTGCCAGCAGCGTAGGCCTAGACTACGAGCAGTACTTC. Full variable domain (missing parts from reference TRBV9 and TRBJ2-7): DSGVTQTPKHLITATGQRVTLRCSPRSGDLSVYWYQQSLDQGLQFLIQYYNGEERAKGNILERFSAQQFPDLHSELNLSSLELGDSALYFCASSVGLDYEQYFGPGTRLTVT.

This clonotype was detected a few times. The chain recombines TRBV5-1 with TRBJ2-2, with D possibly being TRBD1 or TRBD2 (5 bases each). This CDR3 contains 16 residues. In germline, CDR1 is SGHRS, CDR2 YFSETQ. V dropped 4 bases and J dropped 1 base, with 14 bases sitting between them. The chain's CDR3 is CASSPTGQGNTGELFF. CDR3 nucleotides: TGCGCCAGCAGCCCGACGGGGCAGGGGAACACCGGGGAGCTGTTTTTT.

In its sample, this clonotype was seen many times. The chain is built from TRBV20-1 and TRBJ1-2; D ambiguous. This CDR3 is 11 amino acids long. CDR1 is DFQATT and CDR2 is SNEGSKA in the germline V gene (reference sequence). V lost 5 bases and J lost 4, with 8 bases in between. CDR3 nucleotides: TGCAGTGCTCCTCACAGCTATGGCTACACCTTC. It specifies CSAPHSYGYTF.

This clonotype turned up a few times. The CDR3 DNA follows: TGCAGTGCCAGGGGACGGCCCGGCACAGATACGCAGTATTTT. Protein sequence: CSARGRPGTDTQYF. V usage is TRBV20-1 and J usage is TRBJ2-3; TRBD1 is a possible D gene (6 bases). The CDR3 spans 14 residues. V was clipped by 6 bases and J by 1 base, with 14 bases between them. From germline, CDR1 is DFQATT and CDR2 SNEGSKA (reference sequence).

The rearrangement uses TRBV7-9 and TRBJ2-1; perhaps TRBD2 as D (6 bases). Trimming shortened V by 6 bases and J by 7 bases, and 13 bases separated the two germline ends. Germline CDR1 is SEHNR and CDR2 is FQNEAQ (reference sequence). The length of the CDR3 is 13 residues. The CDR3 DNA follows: TGTGCCAGCAGTTCCCTGGCGGGAAATGAGCAGTTCTTC. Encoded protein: CASSSLAGNEQFF. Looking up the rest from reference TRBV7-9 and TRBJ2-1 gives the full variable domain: DTGVSQNPRHKITKRGQNVTFRCDPISEHNRLYWYRQTLGQGPEFLTYFQNEAQLEKSRLLSDRFSAERPKGSFSTLEIQRTEQGDSAMYLCASSSLAGNEQFFGPGTRLTVL.

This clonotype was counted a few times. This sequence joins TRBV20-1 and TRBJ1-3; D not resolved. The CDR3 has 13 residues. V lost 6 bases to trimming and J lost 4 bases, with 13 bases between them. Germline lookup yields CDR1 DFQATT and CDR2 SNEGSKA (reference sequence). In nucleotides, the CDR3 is TGCAGTGCCGGAGGGAAAGAGGGAAACACCATATATTTT. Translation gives CSAGGKEGNTIYF.

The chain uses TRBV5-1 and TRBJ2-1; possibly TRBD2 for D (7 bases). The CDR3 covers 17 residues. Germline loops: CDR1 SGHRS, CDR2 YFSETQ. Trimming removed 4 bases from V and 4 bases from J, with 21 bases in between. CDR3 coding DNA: TGCGCCAGCAGCCCGGATGGGCCGCGGGGGACATACAATGAGCAGTTCTTC. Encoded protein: CASSPDGPRGTYNEQFF.

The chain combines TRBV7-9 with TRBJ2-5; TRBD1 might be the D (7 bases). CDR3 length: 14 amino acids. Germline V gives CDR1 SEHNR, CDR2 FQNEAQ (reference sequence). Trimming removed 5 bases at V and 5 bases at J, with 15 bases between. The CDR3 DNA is TGTGCCAGCAGCGCGGGACAGCAAACGGAGACCCAGTACTTC. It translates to CASSAGQQTETQYF.

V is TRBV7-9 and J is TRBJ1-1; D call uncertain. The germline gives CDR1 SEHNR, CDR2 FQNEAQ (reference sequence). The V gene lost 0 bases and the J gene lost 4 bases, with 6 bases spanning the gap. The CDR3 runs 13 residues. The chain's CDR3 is CASSLAVSTEAFF. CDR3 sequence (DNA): TGTGCCAGCAGCTTAGCTGTGAGCACTGAAGCTTTCTTT.